The sequence of this TCR beta chain was determined in a study of cytomegalovirus exposure and HLA in healthy donors. Donors had nominal health at sampling but likely had unrecorded immune exposures. Study findings and constraints: A later analysis reportedly identified an Asian-associated ancestry cluster as carrying fewer N-insertions than the roughly 720-donor mean.

PCR employed 60 Vbeta and 13 Jbeta primers. This table comes from immunoSEQ multiplex PCR, and its TCRdb copy is limited to in-frame clones, with some not included. The data show some 110,000 clones, roughly 68% seen once. V shed 4 bases and J 4 bases; nucleotides not matched to a gene: 10. The CDR3 is 16 amino acids. Germline V gene lookup returns CDR1 MNHNS and CDR2 SASEGT. Worth noting for this clone: Its target is not known.

Sequenced material: PBMCs. This sequence joins TRBV6-1 and TRBJ2-7, with 10 bases matching TRBD1. This receptor was taken from a woman younger than 45 in good health and CMV-seronegative. The CDR3 DNA reads TGTGCCAGCAGTGGGATCCCGGGACAGGGGATGTACGAGCAGTACTTC. Amino acids: CASSGIPGQGMYEQYF.